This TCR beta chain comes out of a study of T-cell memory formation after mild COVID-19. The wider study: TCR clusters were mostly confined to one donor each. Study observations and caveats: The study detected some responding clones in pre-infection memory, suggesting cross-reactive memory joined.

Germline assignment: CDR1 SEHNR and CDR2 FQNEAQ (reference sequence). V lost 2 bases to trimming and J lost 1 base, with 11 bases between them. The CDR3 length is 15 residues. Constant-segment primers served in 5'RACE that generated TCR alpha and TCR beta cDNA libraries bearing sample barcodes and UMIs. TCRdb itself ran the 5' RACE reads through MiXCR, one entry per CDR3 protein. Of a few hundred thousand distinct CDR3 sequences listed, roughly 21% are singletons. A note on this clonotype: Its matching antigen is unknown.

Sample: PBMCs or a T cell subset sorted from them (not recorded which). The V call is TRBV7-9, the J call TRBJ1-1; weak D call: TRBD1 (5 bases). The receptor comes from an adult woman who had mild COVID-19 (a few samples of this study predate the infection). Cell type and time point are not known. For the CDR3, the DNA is TGTGCCAGCAGCTTAAGTCCAGGGACGAACACTGAAGCTTTCTTT. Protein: CASSLSPGTNTEAFF.